This TCR beta chain was sequenced in a study of Graves' ophthalmopathy and Graves' hyperthyroidism. Amplifying from RNA transcripts, the study obtained TCR beta CDR3 regions. In the first round, RT-PCR was carried out with HTBI primers, and a multiplex PCR formed the second round. TCRdb reanalysed the multiplex PCR reads using MiXCR and keeps one entry per CDR3 protein. The sample includes about 1.1 million distinct CDR3 sequences, approximately 35% of them seen just once. Comments on this clonotype: A junction end diverges from the germline sequence, so it may reflect a read error.

The CDR3 covers 12 residues. Germline V lookup: CDR1 SEHNR, CDR2 FQNEAQ (reference sequence). Enrollment excluded any patients with other autoimmune diseases, uncontrolled infections, pregnancy or lactation. The authors diagnosed from clinical symptoms, serum thyroxine, TRAb, thyroid ultrasound and orbital computed tomography. J is TRBJ1-4 and V is TRBV7-9; 7 nucleotides align to TRBD1. Source material: peripheral blood or thyroid tissue (not recorded which). This clonotype was obtained from an adult man with Graves' hyperthyroidism. CDR3 nucleotide sequence: TGCGCCAGCAGACTCGACAGGGAGAAACTGTTTTTT. This encodes CASRLDREKLFF.